This T cell receptor beta chain came from a study of blood T cell repertoires in COVID-19. As for the study in general: The United States, Italy and Spain provided the acute and convalescent COVID-19 samples.

Per the study methods: Nucleated cell counts were estimated from reference gene primer amplification. Repertoires were generated with immunoSEQ multiplex PCR, while TCRdb's copy carries only in-frame clones and drops some. V, J and clone size reflect that table, while D and trimming were determined from the DNA. The sample shows 340,000 or so clones, around 86% of them seen only once. The CDR3 loop spans 13 amino acids. V was pared by 2 bases and J by 6 bases, with 10 bases between. CDR1 is MNHEY and CDR2 is SVGEGT in the germline V gene. Sequencing was carried out using peripheral blood. V usage is TRBV6-2 or TRBV6-3 and J usage is TRBJ2-5; D perhaps matches TRBD2 (5 bases). This sequence originates from a man between 45 and 60 years old with active or convalescent COVID-19. The CDR3 sequence is CASSYVRGKTQYF. The CDR3 DNA follows: TGTGCCAGCAGTTACGTCCGGGGAAAGACCCAGTACTTC.